The rows below give T cell receptor beta chains drawn from one sample of a study of blood T cell repertoires in COVID-19. Sequenced by immunoSEQ multiplex PCR; TCRdb stores in-frame clones only, minus some. The table shows 200,000 to 250,000 clones, with 70% to 85% occurring only once. The sequencing sample was made of PBMCs or T cells enriched from blood (not recorded which). Receptors originate from a man in his sixties who had recovered from COVID-19. CDR3s leave out the opening cysteine and the closing phenylalanine or tryptophan.

TRBJ1-6 TRBV19 ASSMEDRGNSPLH
TRBJ1-2 TRBV9 ASSTRGAFGYT
TRBJ1-1 TRBV30 AWSVQGNTEAF
TRBJ1-5 TRBV4-3 ASSQQHRVGQPQH
TRBJ2-2 TRBV14 ASSGTGGSFGELF
TRBJ1-2 TRBV19 ASSASSANYGYT
TRBJ1-6 TRBV18 ASSARGGEESPLH
TRBJ2-1 TRBV5-1 ASSLGSFPPYNEQF
TRBJ1-3 TRBV5-1 ASSLESGGGSGNTIY
TRBJ2-4 TRBV9 ASSASGGAKNIQY
TRBJ2-6 TRBV19 ASIGPGANVLT
TRBJ1-1 TRBV14 ASSQGGHVNTEAF
TRBJ1-1 TRBV18 ASSFDGQLNTEAF
TRBJ1-1 TRBV19 ASSWGDTEAF
TRBJ2-1 TRBV6-5 ASSPRGYNEQF
TRBJ1-1 TRBV2 ASSEGGMNTEAF
TRBJ1-1 TRBV18 ASSPSGGTEAF
TRBJ2-5 TRBV12-3/TRBV12-4 ASRTGPETQY
TRBJ1-2 TRBV5-6 ASSRQGLGGYT
TRBJ2-7 TRBV29-1 SVALGYEQY
TRBJ1-1 TRBV6-5 ASRGSAEAF
TRBJ2-5 TRBV12-3/TRBV12-4 ARLPGLNETQY
TRBJ1-4 TRBV20-1 SASRDQGNEKLF
TRBJ1-4 TRBV11-3 ASSLTGTGLEKLF
TRBJ2-7 TRBV5-1 ASSLASGAAYEQY
TRBJ2-3 TRBV11-2 ASSPNPGTQY
TRBJ1-4 TRBV19 ASSMGGLVNEKLF
TRBJ2-5 TRBV11-2 ASSRAGGRVETQY
TRBJ1-3 TRBV30 AWSVTGNTIY
TRBJ1-2 TRBV7-2 ASTPNPTGGRDYGYT
TRBJ2-2 TRBV19 ASTARDRAPANTGELF
TRBJ1-3 TRBV18 ASSPYSDRSSSGNTIY
TRBJ1-3 TRBV10-3 AISESGGELSGNTIY
TRBJ1-1 TRBV11-1 ASSKDRGDTEAF
TRBJ2-7 TRBV6-5 ASSYSGLRPYEQY
TRBJ1-6 TRBV2 ASSVDGGTSPLH
TRBJ2-1 TRBV11-3 ASSFRLASYNEQF
TRBJ2-2 TRBV7-2 ASSVNRGRYGGELF
TRBJ2-3 TRBV10-2 ASRRLPAGSSTDTQY
TRBJ1-1 TRBV4-3 ASSQDLRRGGATEAF
TRBJ2-2 TRBV5-1 ASSAHPGTSNTGELF
TRBJ1-1 TRBV7-9 ASSTPYEHRNTEAF
TRBJ1-5 TRBV6-5 ASSPLRGDQPQH